These 23 T cell receptor beta chains share one sample of origin, sequenced in a study of blood T cell repertoires in COVID-19 (TCRdb year 2020). Library construction relied on the immunoSEQ multiplex PCR assay. Here the immuneACCESS table is served through TCRdb, limited to in-frame sequences with V and J called. Missing clones are a known gap in these copies; in checked studies unresolved V genes cover under half, and the rest lacks a known reason. The sample data list some 70,000 clones, and approximately 86% of these were observed just once. The top ten hold roughly 1.4% of the sample. Sequenced material: peripheral blood. These TCRs come from a woman aged 60-75 years with acute or convalescent COVID-19.

This chain joins TRBV19 and TRBJ1-4; no clear D gene. This CDR3 comprises 15 residues. Germline values: CDR1 LNHDA, CDR2 SQIVND (reference sequence). Trimming cost V 3 bases and J 7 bases, with 15 bases left between them. CDR3 coding DNA: TGTGCCAGTAGTATGGGCCCCGGCGGACTTGAAAAACTGTTTTTT. Its protein product is CASSMGPGGLEKLFF.

This chain connects TRBV19 to TRBJ1-4; D might be TRBD1 (6 bases). Trimming took off 5 bases at V and 10 bases at J, with 20 bases between the two ends. Looked up from germline, CDR1 is LNHDA and CDR2 is SQIVND (reference sequence). The CDR3 spans 15 residues. As DNA, the CDR3 is TGTGCCAGTAGTGGAAGGGGGATTAATGACGGAAAACTGTTTTTT. It yields the protein CASSGRGINDGKLFF.

The chain employs TRBV6-5 and TRBJ2-7; 8 bases are a match to TRBD1. From germline, CDR1 is MNHEY and CDR2 SVGAGI. J was trimmed by 7 bases and V by 6 bases; bases with no gene match: 8. CDR3 size: 13 residues. CDR3 nucleotide sequence: TGTGCCAGCAGGAGCCAGGGGGCGGGGGAGCAGTACTTC. Protein product: CASRSQGAGEQYF.

The rearrangement links TRBV15 to TRBJ2-2; TRBD2 matches 8 bases. This CDR3 has 17 amino acids. V was pared by 3 bases and J by 5 bases, with 11 bases of the junction left unmatched. CDR1 and CDR2 from the germline V gene are LNHNV and YYDKDF (reference sequence). The CDR3 loop is CATSRGSGGWGTGELFF. The CDR3 DNA is TGTGCCACCAGCAGGGGGAGCGGGGGCTGGGGGACCGGGGAGCTGTTTTTT. Using reference TRBV15 and TRBJ2-2 for the parts outside the CDR3, the full variable domain is DAMVIQNPRYQVTQFGKPVTLSCSQTLNHNVMYWYQQKSSQAPKLLFHYYDKDFNNEADTPDNFQSRRPNTSFCFLDIRSPGLGDTAMYLCATSRGSGGWGTGELFFGEGSRLTVL.

The J gene is TRBJ2-7, the V gene TRBV25-1, with a weak D call TRBD1 (6 bases). The germline V and J ends were trimmed by 8 bases and 3 bases, with 17 bases remaining between them. CDR1 and CDR2 (germline): MGHDK, SYGVNS. The CDR3 covers 14 residues. The CDR3 loop reads CASQRPGVSYEQYF. For the CDR3, the DNA is TGTGCCAGCCAAAGACCAGGGGTAAGCTACGAGCAGTACTTC.

This chain links TRBV6-5 with TRBJ1-5; D gene ambiguous. Trimming pared 0 bases from V and 4 bases from J, leaving 7 bases between. Looked up from germline, CDR1 is MNHEY and CDR2 is SVGAGI. The length of the CDR3 is 14 residues. The CDR3 spells CASSYSEGNQPQHF. The CDR3 nucleotides are TGTGCCAGCAGTTACTCGGAGGGAAATCAGCCCCAGCATTTT.

The genes are TRBV23-1 and TRBJ2-1; 11 nucleotides align to TRBD2. TRBV23-1 is known as an ORF, though its function is uncertain. Trimming removed 0 bases from V and 4 bases from J; junction bases left unmatched: 8. The CDR3 extends over 18 amino acids. CDR3 bases: TGCGCCAGCAGTCAATCTGTTGGGGGACTAGCGGAGTACAATGAGCAGTTCTTC. It yields the protein CASSQSVGGLAEYNEQFF.

V usage is TRBV30 and J usage is TRBJ1-5, with TRBD1 matching over 7 bases. The J segment lost 8 bases and the V segment lost 0 bases, leaving 7 bases of the junction unmatched. The length of the CDR3 is 14 residues. Germline V gene data show CDR1 as GTSNPN and CDR2 as SVGIG (reference sequence). For the CDR3, the DNA is TGTGCCTGGAGTGTACAGGGGCCCCTTAAGCCCCAGCATTTT. Protein product: CAWSVQGPLKPQHF.

The J gene is TRBJ2-5, the V gene TRBV7-3; 7 bases match TRBD1. Germline CDR1 SGHTA, CDR2 FQGTGA. The CDR3 runs to 14 residues. V shed 5 bases, J shed 4 bases, and the junction held 7 bases outside the gene matches. CDR3 in DNA: TGTGCCAGCAGCCAGACAGGGCCAGGAGAGACCCAGTACTTC. Translation gives CASSQTGPGETQYF.

V is TRBV20-1 and J is TRBJ1-5, with a tentative D call TRBD1 (6 bases). Germline V gene data show CDR1 as DFQATT and CDR2 as SNEGSKA (reference sequence). Between the trimmed V and J ends, which lost 3 bases and 7 bases, there was a span of 16 bases. The CDR3 is 14 amino acids. In DNA, the CDR3 is TGCAGTGCTAGTCTACCCAGGGGTAACCAGCCCCAGCATTTT. Protein: CSASLPRGNQPQHF.

The J gene is TRBJ1-1, the V gene TRBV11-1, with TRBD1 identical over 7 bases. This CDR3 region has 15 residues. V was pared by 5 bases and J by 0 bases, with 6 bases of the junction left unmatched. Germline V CDR1 and CDR2: SGHAT, FQDESV (reference sequence). DNA of the CDR3: TGTGCCAGCAGCGCTAGACAGGGTTTGAACACTGAAGCTTTCTTT. It encodes CASSARQGLNTEAFF.

The chain uses TRBV27 and TRBJ1-4; D remains ambiguous. The CDR3 runs 16 residues. The germline V gene encodes CDR1 MNHEY and CDR2 SMNVEV (reference sequence). V was clipped by 0 bases and J by 8 bases, with 16 bases between them. CDR3 in amino acids: CASSLSWATTGEKLFF. The CDR3 bases are TGTGCCAGCAGTTTATCATGGGCGACCACTGGAGAAAAACTGTTTTTT.

The chain couples TRBV29-1 to TRBJ1-5; 7 bases fit TRBD1. The CDR3 has 13 residues. V shed 5 bases and J 5 bases; nucleotides not matched to a gene: 6. Germline CDR1 is SQVTM and CDR2 is ANQGSEA. This CDR3 reads CSVQGDIYQPQHF. Here the CDR3 DNA reads TGCAGCGTTCAGGGGGACATTTATCAGCCCCAGCATTTT.

This clone was found once. The chain combines TRBV5-1 with TRBJ2-1; 7 bases match TRBD2. This CDR3 has 14 amino acids. The V and J ends lost 2 bases and 8 bases, in that order; junction bases with no gene match: 7. Germline lookup yields CDR1 SGHRS and CDR2 YFSETQ. The CDR3 loop reads CASSFEGRGDEQFF. The CDR3 nucleotides read TGCGCCAGCAGCTTTGAGGGGAGGGGTGATGAGCAGTTCTTC.

This clone was detected only a few times. V is TRBV7-3 and J is TRBJ2-7; 10 nucleotides align to TRBD1. After removal of 5 bases from V and 2 bases from J, the junction contained 3 bases not matched to a gene. CDR3 length: 14 residues. Germline V gene lookup returns CDR1 SGHTA and CDR2 FQGTGA. CDR3 coding DNA: TGTGCCAGCAGCCCCGGGACAGGGGCCTACGAGCAGTACTTC. This translates into CASSPGTGAYEQYF.

The rearrangement links TRBV10-1 to TRBJ1-5; D remains ambiguous. CDR3 length: 16 residues. Trimming removed 2 bases at V and 3 bases at J, with 14 bases between. Per germline, CDR1 WNHNN and CDR2 SYGVQD (reference sequence). CDR3 sequence (DNA): TGCGCCAGCAGTGAGGCTAGGCGAAAGTACAATCAGCCCCAGCATTTT. The encoded protein is CASSEARRKYNQPQHF.

The gene calls are TRBV28 and TRBJ2-7; D is perhaps TRBD1 (5 bases). The germline CDR1 and CDR2 sequences are MDHEN and SYDVKM. V lost 5 bases and J lost 4, with 9 bases in between. CDR3 length: 12 residues. CDR3 region: CASSPYRYEQYF. The CDR3 DNA reads TGTGCCAGCAGTCCATACAGGTACGAGCAGTACTTC.

The chain is built from TRBV3-1 (or the pseudogene TRBV3-2) and TRBJ1-2; possibly TRBD1 for D (5 bases). Germline V gene lookup returns CDR1 LGHDT and CDR2 YNNKEL (reference sequence). The V end lost 6 bases, the J end lost 2 bases, and 10 bases lay between the germline ends. There are 13 residues in the CDR3. The CDR3 sequence is CASRPQGNYGYTF. CDR3 in DNA: TGTGCCAGCAGACCCCAGGGAAACTATGGCTACACCTTC.

The chain couples TRBV5-4 to TRBJ1-2; D remains unclear. The CDR3 runs 14 residues. V gave up 1 base and J gave up 0 bases, with 7 bases separating them. CDR1 SGHNT and CDR2 YYREEE come from the germline V gene (reference sequence). The CDR3 sequence: CASSLFQANYGYTF. The CDR3 coding sequence is TGTGCCAGCAGCTTGTTTCAGGCTAACTATGGCTACACCTTC.

This chain connects TRBV6-1 to TRBJ1-2; 8 bases match TRBD1. This CDR3 contains 16 residues. Germline V gene sequence: CDR1 MNHNS, CDR2 SASEGT. The V segment lost 5 bases and the J segment 4 bases; nucleotides outside the gene matches: 12. The CDR3 here is CASSQGPGQATYGYTF. For the CDR3, the DNA is TGTGCCAGCAGTCAAGGACCGGGACAGGCCACCTATGGCTACACCTTC.

The V and J genes are TRBV7-9 and TRBJ1-5; TRBD1 is a possible D gene (6 bases). Germline CDR1 is SEHNR and CDR2 is FQNEAQ (reference sequence). Trimming cost V 5 bases and J 0 bases, with 11 bases left between them. The CDR3 covers 15 residues. In nucleotides, the CDR3 is TGTGCCAGCAGCGACCACAGGGTTAGCAATCAGCCCCAGCATTTT. Translating gives CASSDHRVSNQPQHF. Based on the CDR3 plus reference TRBV7-9 and TRBJ1-5, the full variable domain is DTGVSQNPRHKITKRGQNVTFRCDPISEHNRLYWYRQTLGQGPEFLTYFQNEAQLEKSRLLSDRFSAERPKGSFSTLEIQRTEQGDSAMYLCASSDHRVSNQPQHFGDGTRLSIL.

This rearrangement joins TRBV6-5 to TRBJ1-4; 7 bases line up with TRBD1. The CDR3 consists of 15 residues. The trim removed 6 bases at V and 7 bases at J, leaving 11 bases unmatched. Germline CDR1 MNHEY, CDR2 SVGAGI. The CDR3: CASSRQGSISEKLFF. CDR3 nucleotide sequence: TGTGCCAGCAGCCGACAGGGTTCGATTTCTGAAAAACTGTTTTTT.

V usage is TRBV9 and J usage is TRBJ1-3; 8 bases fit TRBD1. CDR3 size: 15 residues. CDR1 and CDR2 (germline): SGDLS, YYNGEE. V shed 6 bases, J shed 0 bases, and the junction held 5 bases outside the gene matches. CDR3 residues: CASTRGPGSGNTIYF. In DNA form, the CDR3 reads TGTGCCAGCACCAGGGGGCCAGGCTCTGGAAACACCATATATTTT.